These T cell receptor beta chains were read from a single sample in a study of technical replicates of blood from a handful of donors. The repertoire was sequenced with immunoSEQ multiplex PCR; TCRdb's copy has only in-frame clones and lacks some. Among 56,000 or so clones listed, about 95% were seen once. Sequencing was carried out using PBMCs. The receptors were sampled from a human donor in good health. Some clones in this sample may be carry-over from other donors' samples. The CDR3 runs from the conserved cysteine through the conserved F or W. D genes are given only for firm matches. Clone size is shown for a subset of rows, as once, few, many or a class of expanded clone.

clone size	V gene	J gene	D gene	CDR3 DNA	CDR3 protein
once	TRBV5-3	TRBJ2-6	TRBD1	TGTGCCAGACCCCCGGGACAGGGTAAACCTGGGGCCAACGTCCTGACTTTC	CARPPGQGKPGANVLTF
.	TRBV4-3	TRBJ2-7	TRBD2	TGCGCCAGCAGCTTTCGACTAGCGGGGAGCTACGAGCAGTACTTC	CASSFRLAGSYEQYF
.	TRBV2	TRBJ1-1	.	TGTGCCAGCAGTGACAGGGCTTTGAACACTGAAGCTTTCTTT	CASSDRALNTEAFF
.	TRBV4-3	TRBJ1-1	.	TGCGCCAGCAGCCCCGGAGGGGATCCTGAAGCTTTCTTT	CASSPGGDPEAFF
.	TRBV18	TRBJ2-5	TRBD2	TGTGCCAGCTCACGCGGACTAGCCCCAGAGACCCAGTACTTC	CASSRGLAPETQYF
.	TRBV27	TRBJ2-7	.	TGTGCCAGCAGTTTAGCCTCGGAGTACGAGCAGTACTTC	CASSLASEYEQYF
.	TRBV7-3	TRBJ2-6	.	TGTGCCAGCAGCCCGTATGGGGGGGCCGCTGGGGCCAACGTCCTGACTTTC	CASSPYGGAAGANVLTF
.	TRBV5-5	TRBJ2-7	TRBD2	TGTGCCAGCAGCTTGTATCGGGGGGGGAACGAGCAGTACTTC	CASSLYRGGNEQYF
.	TRBV5-4	TRBJ1-6	.	TGTGCCAGCAGCTTACCCCGGGACTCGGGAGGTGCACCCCTCCACTTT	CASSLPRDSGGAPLHF
.	TRBV25-1	TRBJ2-3	.	TGTGCCAGCATTACGCCCCACGGGAATACGCAGTATTTT	CASITPHGNTQYF
.	TRBV10-3	TRBJ2-2	TRBD1	TGTGCCATCAGTGGGACAGGGAACACCGGGGAGCTGTTTTTT	CAISGTGNTGELFF
.	TRBV7-9	TRBJ2-7	TRBD1	TGTGCCAGCAGCCTGGGACAGGGGGCTGTCTACGAGCAGTACTTC	CASSLGQGAVYEQYF
.	TRBV6-1	TRBJ1-3	TRBD1	TGTGCCAGCAGCGGACAGGTCGGAAACACCATATATTTT	CASSGQVGNTIYF
.	TRBV15	TRBJ2-2	TRBD1	TGTGCCACCAGCAGACCAACAGGGGGAGGAACCGGGGAGCTGTTTTTT	CATSRPTGGGTGELFF
.	TRBV27	TRBJ2-7	TRBD1	TGTGCCAGCAGTTTATCGTCATGGGACAGGGGCTACGAGCAGTACTTC	CASSLSSWDRGYEQYF
.	TRBV18	TRBJ2-7	TRBD1	TGTGCCAGCTCCCGACAGGGGCTCTACGAGCAGTACTTC	CASSRQGLYEQYF
.	TRBV7-9	TRBJ2-7	.	TGTGCCAGCAGCCCCGAGGGGGGGCCGTACGAGCAGTACTTC	CASSPEGGPYEQYF
.	TRBV5-6	TRBJ2-5	.	TGTGCCAGCAGCTTAGGCAGGGTCCAAGAGACCCAGTACTTC	CASSLGRVQETQYF
.	TRBV7-6	TRBJ1-2	.	TGTGCCAGCAGCCCCTGGGACATAGTGAGTGGCTACACCTTC	CASSPWDIVSGYTF
.	TRBV4-3	TRBJ2-2	TRBD2	TGCGCCAGCAGCCAAGATTTCAGCGGGAGGGGTATCGGGGAGCTGTTTTTT	CASSQDFSGRGIGELFF
.	TRBV2	TRBJ2-1	TRBD1	TGTGCCAGCATAGGCAGGGGGTATGAGCAGTTCTTC	CASIGRGYEQFF
once	TRBV30	TRBJ2-7	.	TGTGCCTGGAGGGACTACTCCTACGAGCAGTACTTC	CAWRDYSYEQYF
.	TRBV7-2	TRBJ2-3	.	TGTGCCAGCAGCTTCATTAGCAGCACAGATACGCAGTATTTT	CASSFISSTDTQYF
.	TRBV6-6	TRBJ2-2	TRBD1	TGTGCCAGCAGTTACCGAGGGACAGGGGGCACCGGGGAGCTGTTTTTT	CASSYRGTGGTGELFF
.	TRBV4-3	TRBJ2-1	.	TGCGCCAGCAGCCAAGGATCCGGCGGTAGTACGATCAATGAGCAGTTCTTC	CASSQGSGGSTINEQFF
.	TRBV15	TRBJ1-5	.	TGTGCCACCAGCAGGACCCGGGGCAATCAGCCCCAGCATTTT	CATSRTRGNQPQHF
once	TRBV9	TRBJ1-2	.	TGTGCCAGCAGCGCTCAGCCATCGGGATCTAACTATGGCTACACCTTC	CASSAQPSGSNYGYTF
.	TRBV13	TRBJ2-1	TRBD2	TGTGCCAGCAGCTTTGGGGGGGGTGGGTACAATGAGCAGTTCTTC	CASSFGGGGYNEQFF
.	TRBV7-2	TRBJ2-2	.	TGTGCCAGCAGCTTATTACTCCCCGGGGAGCTGTTTTTT	CASSLLLPGELFF
.	TRBV7-6	TRBJ2-5	TRBD1	TGTGCCAGCAGCGCGGGACAGGTACAAGAGACCCAGTACTTC	CASSAGQVQETQYF
.	TRBV5-4	TRBJ1-6	TRBD1	TGTGCCAGCAGTATAATGGACAGGGCCTATAATTCACCCCTCCACTTT	CASSIMDRAYNSPLHF
.	TRBV5-1	TRBJ2-5	TRBD2	TGCGCCAGCAGCCTCTCTAGCGGGGAGGGGACCCAGTACTTC	CASSLSSGEGTQYF
.	TRBV12-5	TRBJ1-1	.	TGTGCTAGTGGGTCGCCCTGGAGACCGGAAAACACTGAAGCTTTCTTT	CASGSPWRPENTEAFF
few	TRBV7-9	TRBJ2-1	TRBD2	TGTGCCAGCAGCTCAGCACTAGCGACCTACAATGAGCAGTTCTTC	CASSSALATYNEQFF
.	TRBV7-7	TRBJ1-4	TRBD1	TGTGCCAGCAGCCAAAGACAGGGCGCTAATGAAAAACTGTTTTTT	CASSQRQGANEKLFF
.	TRBV9	TRBJ2-3	.	TGTGCCAGCAGCGTAGCGGGGGTGAGGAATACGCAGTATTTT	CASSVAGVRNTQYF
.	TRBV7-9	TRBJ2-5	TRBD2	TGTGCCAGCAGCTTAGCGCTCTTGGCTAGCGGGGGGCAAGAGACCCAGTACTTC	CASSLALLASGGQETQYF
.	TRBV4-1	TRBJ2-1	.	TGCGCCAGCAGCCAAGACCTAGAATACAATGAGCAGTTCTTC	CASSQDLEYNEQFF
.	TRBV7-3	TRBJ2-1	.	TGTGCCAGCAGCTTACAGGGGTCCACCTACAATGAGCAGTTCTTC	CASSLQGSTYNEQFF
.	TRBV7-2	TRBJ2-7	TRBD1	TGTGCCAGCAGCTTAGCGACAGGGAAGGTCAACGAGCAGTACTTC	CASSLATGKVNEQYF
.	TRBV10-3	TRBJ2-7	.	TGTGCCATCAGTGGTGCAGGGTTCGAGCAGTACTTC	CAISGAGFEQYF